The T cell receptor beta chain described here comes from a study of identical twins. One entry per CDR3 protein results from TCRdb running MiXCR on the 5' RACE reads. The sample lists some 270,000 distinct CDR3 sequences, about 8.3% seen once, with around 3% in the top ten. This clonotype was seen at least ten times. Germline assignment: CDR1 SGHRS and CDR2 YFSETQ. This CDR3 has 14 residues. With 4 bases removed from V and 3 bases from J, the gap between germline ends came to 14 bases. This same sample was also taken into another study, of yellow fever vaccine responses in identical twins.

The chain is built from TRBV5-1 and TRBJ2-7, with a tentative D call TRBD1 (7 bases). Sequencing used CD8+ T cells sorted from blood. The receptor comes from a woman under 30 in good health. The CDR3 region is CASSAGTESYEQYF. As DNA, the CDR3 is TGCGCCAGCAGCGCGGGGACAGAAAGCTACGAGCAGTACTTC.